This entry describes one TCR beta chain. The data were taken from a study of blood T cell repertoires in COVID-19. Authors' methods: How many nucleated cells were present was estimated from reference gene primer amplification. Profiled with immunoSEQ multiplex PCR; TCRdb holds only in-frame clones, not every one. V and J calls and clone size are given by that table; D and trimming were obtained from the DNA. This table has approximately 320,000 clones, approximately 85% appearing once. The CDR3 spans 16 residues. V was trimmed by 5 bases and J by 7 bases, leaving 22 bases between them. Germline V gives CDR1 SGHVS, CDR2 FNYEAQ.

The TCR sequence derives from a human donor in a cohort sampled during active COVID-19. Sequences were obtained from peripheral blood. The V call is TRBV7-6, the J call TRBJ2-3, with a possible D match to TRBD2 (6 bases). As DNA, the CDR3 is TGTGCCAGCAGCCCGGGACTGAAGGGGTACAGGAATACGCAGTATTTT. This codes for CASSPGLKGYRNTQYF.